These 20 T cell receptor beta chains share one sample of origin, sequenced in a study of blood T cell repertoires in COVID-19. Repertoires were generated with immunoSEQ multiplex PCR, while TCRdb's copy carries only in-frame clones and drops some. The data contain about 440,000 clones, roughly 91% of them singletons. The source material was PBMCs or T cells enriched from blood (not recorded which). All receptors come from a man between 18 and 29 years old who had recovered from COVID-19.

The J gene is TRBJ1-2, the V gene TRBV9; D gene uncertain. The CDR3 has 15 amino acids. Deletions cut 3 bases from V and 2 bases from J, with 14 bases between. Germline assignment: CDR1 SGDLS and CDR2 YYNGEE. This CDR3 reads CASSAPTGMNYGYTF. CDR3 nucleotide sequence: TGTGCCAGCAGCGCCCCCACGGGAATGAACTATGGCTACACCTTC.

The chain uses TRBV7-2 and TRBJ1-2; D uncertain. Per the germline V gene, CDR1 is SGHTA and CDR2 is FQGNSA. CDR3 length equals 14 residues. V was pared by 5 bases and J by 2 bases, with 12 bases between. The CDR3 DNA reads TGTGCCAGCAGCCAGTATCCGGGGAACTATGGCTACACCTTC. Protein product: CASSQYPGNYGYTF.

This rearrangement joins TRBV28 to TRBJ1-2; D is undetermined. V was clipped by 5 bases and J by 8 bases, with 18 bases between them. The germline CDR1 and CDR2 sequences are MDHEN and SYDVKM. This CDR3 is built from 14 residues. DNA of the CDR3: TGTGCCAGCAGTCCCAAACCGCTACGAGGCGGCTACACCTTC. Its protein product is CASSPKPLRGGYTF.

The J gene is TRBJ1-2, the V gene TRBV7-2, with D possibly matching TRBD1 (5 bases). CDR1 is SGHTA, CDR2 FQGNSA, per germline. CDR3 length: 14 amino acids. Between the trimmed V and J ends, which lost 2 bases and 7 bases, there was a span of 14 bases. CDR3 loop: CASSLQTGLPGYTF. CDR3 DNA: TGTGCCAGCAGCTTACAAACAGGCCTCCCTGGCTACACCTTC.

The chain is built from TRBV4-1 and TRBJ1-2; no clear D gene. The CDR3 runs to 13 residues. CDR1 MGHRA and CDR2 YSYEKL come from the germline V gene. Trimming cost V 1 base and J 5 bases, with 8 bases left between them. CDR3 in DNA: TGCGCCAGCAGCCAAGTTTTTGAGTATGGCTACACCTTC. This sequence encodes CASSQVFEYGYTF.

This clone was recorded only once. V and J are TRBV15 and TRBJ1-1; D not certain. The CDR3 is 14 residues long. V lost 5 bases to trimming and J lost 0 bases, with 10 bases between them. Germline V gives CDR1 LNHNV, CDR2 YYDKDF (reference sequence). DNA for the CDR3: TGTGCCACCAGCCCCCGAGGGATGAACACTGAAGCTTTCTTT. Its protein product is CATSPRGMNTEAFF.

This chain uses TRBV6-6 with TRBJ1-2; TRBD1 matches at 10 bases. Germline V gene data show CDR1 as MNHNY and CDR2 as SVGAGI (reference sequence). The CDR3 runs 15 residues. V dropped 2 bases and J dropped 8; count of bases not matched to a gene: 8. The CDR3 sequence: CASSYQDRGVGGYTF. The DNA for the CDR3 is TGTGCCAGCAGTTACCAGGACAGGGGGGTCGGAGGCTACACCTTC.

This clone has a single count. The CDR3 loop reads CATSRTGVGVTEAFF. CDR3 nucleotides: TGTGCCACCAGTCGAACAGGGGTTGGAGTCACTGAAGCTTTCTTT. The J gene is TRBJ1-1, the V gene TRBV24-1, with 7 bases aligning to TRBD1. Trimming at V came to 6 bases and at J to 4 bases, leaving 10 bases not matched to a gene. The germline V gene encodes CDR1 KGHDR and CDR2 SFDVKD. CDR3 length: 15 amino acids.

The genes are TRBV14 and TRBJ2-2; the D gene is possibly TRBD1 (6 bases). The CDR3 sequence is 18 residues long. Per germline, CDR1 SGHDN and CDR2 FVKESK. V was pared by 0 bases and J by 5 bases, with 19 bases between. In DNA, the CDR3 is TGTGCCAGCAGCCAAGATCCACCGGACAGTATGCTGACCGGGGAGCTGTTTTTT. Translating it yields CASSQDPPDSMLTGELFF.

The gene calls are TRBV19 and TRBJ1-2; D might be TRBD1 (5 bases). CDR3 length equals 13 residues. Germline V gene sequence: CDR1 LNHDA, CDR2 SQIVND (reference sequence). V gave up 1 base and J gave up 4 bases, with 7 bases separating them. The CDR3 DNA follows: TGTGCCAGTAGTATAGGAGACAGCTATGGCTACACCTTC. It encodes CASSIGDSYGYTF.

This clone came up once. V is TRBV5-1 and J is TRBJ2-1, with TRBD2 matching 7 bases. V gave up 7 bases and J gave up 6 bases; unmatched junction bases: 10. This CDR3 comprises 14 residues. Germline V gives CDR1 SGHRS, CDR2 YFSETQ. The CDR3 DNA reads as TGCGCCAGCGGCCCCGGGACGGGGGGCAATGAGCAGTTCTTC. It encodes CASGPGTGGNEQFF.

This chain links TRBV5-1 with TRBJ2-1; TRBD2 matches at 10 bases. There are 13 residues in the CDR3. Germline V gene data show CDR1 as SGHRS and CDR2 as YFSETQ. Trimming took 5 bases from V and 8 from J; bases not matched to a gene: 4. The CDR3, as DNA: TGCGCCAGCAGGGGGCTAGCGGGAGATGAGCAGTTCTTC. Protein: CASRGLAGDEQFF.

This rearrangement joins TRBV10-3 to TRBJ2-7; tentative D call: TRBD1 (6 bases). V lost 5 bases, J lost 1 base, and 12 bases lay in between. Germline CDR1 ENHRY, CDR2 SYGVKD. The CDR3 covers 14 residues. CDR3 in amino acids: CAISQEGGSYEQYF. CDR3 DNA: TGTGCCATCAGTCAAGAAGGGGGATCCTACGAGCAGTACTTC.

CDR3 region: CASSYSKGGPYNEQFF. In nucleotides, the CDR3 is TGTGCCAGCAGTTACTCGAAAGGCGGGCCTTACAATGAGCAGTTCTTC. The genes are TRBV6-5 and TRBJ2-1; a possible D gene is TRBD2 (5 bases). This CDR3 is 16 amino acids long. V dropped 0 bases and J dropped 4 bases, with 13 bases sitting between them. From germline, CDR1 is MNHEY and CDR2 SVGAGI.

This sequence joins TRBV27 and TRBJ2-7; 13 bases line up with TRBD2. This CDR3 contains 17 residues. CDR1 and CDR2 from the germline V gene are MNHEY and SMNVEV (reference sequence). V dropped 4 bases and J dropped 1; count of bases not matched to a gene: 7. The CDR3 coding sequence is TGTGCCAGCAGTTCAAGACGACTAGCGGGAGGTTCCTACGAGCAGTACTTC. Translated: CASSSRRLAGGSYEQYF.

The chain links TRBV12-3 or TRBV12-4 to TRBJ1-1; D is ambiguous. With 2 bases removed from V and 5 bases from J, the gap between germline ends came to 6 bases. This CDR3 region has 12 residues. In nucleotides, the CDR3 is TGTGCCAGCAGTTTACCTCCGACTGAAGCTTTCTTT. Encoded protein: CASSLPPTEAFF.

The genes are TRBV2 and TRBJ1-6; D gene ambiguous. V was cut by 4 bases and J by 7 bases, with 8 bases left in between. The CDR3 has 13 amino acids. CDR1 and CDR2 (germline): SNHLY, FYNNEI. CDR3 sequence reads: CASSGRTNSPLHF. The CDR3 DNA follows: TGTGCCAGCAGTGGTAGAACGAATTCACCCCTCCACTTT.

The V and J genes are TRBV29-1 and TRBJ1-4; a weak D match, TRBD1 (5 bases). V was shortened by 7 bases and J by 8 bases, with 14 bases between the two germline ends. There are 12 residues in the CDR3. CDR1 and CDR2 (germline): SQVTM, ANQGSEA. DNA for the CDR3: TGCAGCGCCCCCGGGGCGGGGGAAAAACTGTTTTTT. Translating gives CSAPGAGEKLFF.

The gene calls are TRBV28 and TRBJ2-1; tentatively, D is TRBD2 (6 bases). The CDR3 covers 15 residues. Deletions cut 7 bases from V and 4 bases from J, with 17 bases between. Germline V gene sequence: CDR1 MDHEN, CDR2 SYDVKM. Here the CDR3 reads CASTRPLARYNEQFF. The CDR3 nucleotides read TGTGCCAGCACGAGGCCCCTAGCGCGATACAATGAGCAGTTCTTC.

This clone was counted between two and nine times. This chain uses TRBV5-4 with TRBJ1-4; D is possibly TRBD1 (5 bases). Trimming left V 0 bases short and J 4 bases short, with 19 bases between. This CDR3 spans 18 amino acids. Looked up from germline, CDR1 is SGHNT and CDR2 is YYREEE (reference sequence). The CDR3 DNA follows: TGTGCCAGCAGCTTGGGAGGAGTATTAACGGGACTTAATGAAAAACTGTTTTTT. Protein sequence: CASSLGGVLTGLNEKLFF.